This T cell receptor (beta chain) was found in a study of cytomegalovirus exposure and HLA in healthy donors. Overall study: The approximately 120 validation repertoires used the same platform as the 666 first-cohort repertoires, a later analysis reported.

The CDR3 length is 15 residues. With 4 bases clipped from V and 4 bases from J, the junction kept 6 bases outside the gene matches. Looked up from germline, CDR1 is SGHDN and CDR2 is FVKESK. Sequencing used immunoSEQ multiplex PCR; TCRdb keeps in-frame clones, though not all of them. The sample carries 300,000 or so clones, 88% recorded once. Sequenced sample: PBMCs. This chain joins TRBV14 and TRBJ2-1; 8 bases are shared with TRBD2. The TCR comes from a man in his thirties or forties in good health and CMV-seronegative. CDR3 nucleotide sequence: TGTGCCAGCAGCCCCGGGACTAGAGGTTACAATGAGCAGTTCTTC. Its translation: CASSPGTRGYNEQFF. Complete variable domain (other parts from reference TRBV14 and TRBJ2-1): EAGVTQFPSHSVIEKGQTVTLRCDPISGHDNLYWYRRVMGKEIKFLLHFVKESKQDESGMPNNRFLAERTGGTYSTLKVQPAELEDSGVYFCASSPGTRGYNEQFFGPGTRLTVL.